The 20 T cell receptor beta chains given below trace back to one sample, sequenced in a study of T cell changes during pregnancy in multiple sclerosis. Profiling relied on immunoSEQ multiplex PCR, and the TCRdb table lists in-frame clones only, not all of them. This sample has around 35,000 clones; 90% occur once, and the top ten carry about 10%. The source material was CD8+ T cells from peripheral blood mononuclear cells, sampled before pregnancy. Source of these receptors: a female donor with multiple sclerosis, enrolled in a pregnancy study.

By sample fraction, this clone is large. In DNA form, the CDR3 reads TGTGCCACCCAGGGGAACTATGGCTACACCTTC. Amino acid sequence: CATQGNYGYTF. This sequence joins TRBV19 and TRBJ1-2, with D perhaps matching TRBD1 (6 bases). The CDR3 totals 11 residues. The germline gives CDR1 LNHDA, CDR2 SQIVND (reference sequence). With 10 bases removed from V and 2 bases from J, the gap between germline ends came to 8 bases.

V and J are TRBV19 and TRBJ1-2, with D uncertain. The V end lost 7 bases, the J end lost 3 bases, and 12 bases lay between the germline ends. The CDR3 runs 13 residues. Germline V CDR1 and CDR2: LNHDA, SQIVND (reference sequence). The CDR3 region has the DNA TGTGCCAGTACCCCGGATGAGGACTATGGCTACACCTTC. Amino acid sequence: CASTPDEDYGYTF.

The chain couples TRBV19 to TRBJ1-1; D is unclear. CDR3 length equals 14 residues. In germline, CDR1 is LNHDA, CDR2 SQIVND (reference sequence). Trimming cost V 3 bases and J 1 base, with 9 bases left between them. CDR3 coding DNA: TGTGCCAGTAGTATTGGCGCGGCGAACACTGAAGCTTTCTTT. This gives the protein CASSIGAANTEAFF.

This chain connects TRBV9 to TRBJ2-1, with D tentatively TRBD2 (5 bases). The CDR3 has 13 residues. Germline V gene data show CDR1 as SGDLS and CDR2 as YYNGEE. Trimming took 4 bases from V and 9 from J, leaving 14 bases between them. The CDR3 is CASSPREGVEQFF. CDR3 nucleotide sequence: TGTGCCAGCAGCCCGAGGGAAGGAGTTGAGCAGTTCTTC. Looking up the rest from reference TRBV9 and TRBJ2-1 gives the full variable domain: DSGVTQTPKHLITATGQRVTLRCSPRSGDLSVYWYQQSLDQGLQFLIQYYNGEERAKGNILERFSAQQFPDLHSELNLSSLELGDSALYFCASSPREGVEQFFGPGTRLTVL.

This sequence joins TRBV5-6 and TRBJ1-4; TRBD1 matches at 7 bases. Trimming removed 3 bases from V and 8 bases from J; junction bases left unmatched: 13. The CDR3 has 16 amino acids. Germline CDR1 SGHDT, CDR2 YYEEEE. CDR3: CASSWRTGKDYEKLFF. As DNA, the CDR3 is TGTGCCAGCAGCTGGAGGACAGGAAAGGATTACGAAAAACTGTTTTTT. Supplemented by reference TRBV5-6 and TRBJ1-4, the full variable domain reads DAGVTQSPTHLIKTRGQQVTLRCSPKSGHDTVSWYQQALGQGPQFIFQYYEEEERQRGNFPDRFSGHQFPNYSSELNVNALLLGDSALYLCASSWRTGKDYEKLFFGSGTQLSVL.

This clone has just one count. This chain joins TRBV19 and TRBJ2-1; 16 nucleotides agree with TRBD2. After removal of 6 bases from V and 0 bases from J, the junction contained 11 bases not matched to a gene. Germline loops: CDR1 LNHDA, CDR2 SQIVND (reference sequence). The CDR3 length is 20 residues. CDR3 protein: CASRKSPGLAGGPSYNEQFF. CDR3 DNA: TGTGCCAGTAGAAAGTCCCCGGGACTAGCGGGAGGGCCCTCCTACAATGAGCAGTTCTTC.

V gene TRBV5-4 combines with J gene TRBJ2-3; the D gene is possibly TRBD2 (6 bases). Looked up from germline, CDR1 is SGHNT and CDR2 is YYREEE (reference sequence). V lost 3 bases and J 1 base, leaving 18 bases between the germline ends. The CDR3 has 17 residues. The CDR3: CASSWRLGRRGTDTQYF. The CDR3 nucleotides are TGTGCCAGCAGCTGGCGACTAGGCCGACGCGGCACAGATACGCAGTATTTT.

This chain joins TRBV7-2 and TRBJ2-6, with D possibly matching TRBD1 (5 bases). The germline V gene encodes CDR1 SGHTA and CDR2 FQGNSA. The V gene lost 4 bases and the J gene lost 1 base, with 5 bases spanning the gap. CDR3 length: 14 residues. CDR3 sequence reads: CASSWTSGANVLTF. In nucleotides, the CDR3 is TGTGCCAGCAGCTGGACATCTGGGGCCAACGTCCTGACTTTC. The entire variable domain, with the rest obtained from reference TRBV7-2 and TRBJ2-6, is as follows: GAGVSQSPSNKVTEKGKDVELRCDPISGHTALYWYRQSLGQGLEFLIYFQGNSAPDKSGLPSDRFSAERTGGSVSTLTIQRTQQEDSAVYLCASSWTSGANVLTFGAGSRLTVL.

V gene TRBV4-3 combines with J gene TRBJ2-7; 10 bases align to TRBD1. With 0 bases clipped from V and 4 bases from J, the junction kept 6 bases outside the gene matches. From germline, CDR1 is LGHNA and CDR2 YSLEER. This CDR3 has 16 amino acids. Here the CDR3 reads CASSQDDRGHSYEQYF. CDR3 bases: TGCGCCAGCAGCCAAGACGACAGGGGGCATTCGTACGAGCAGTACTTC.

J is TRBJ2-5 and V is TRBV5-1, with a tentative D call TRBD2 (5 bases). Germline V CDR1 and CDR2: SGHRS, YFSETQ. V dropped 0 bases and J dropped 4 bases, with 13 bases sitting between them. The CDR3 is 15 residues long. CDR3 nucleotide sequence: TGCGCCAGCAGCTTGGGCTTGGGAAGCGGAGAGACCCAGTACTTC. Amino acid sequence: CASSLGLGSGETQYF.

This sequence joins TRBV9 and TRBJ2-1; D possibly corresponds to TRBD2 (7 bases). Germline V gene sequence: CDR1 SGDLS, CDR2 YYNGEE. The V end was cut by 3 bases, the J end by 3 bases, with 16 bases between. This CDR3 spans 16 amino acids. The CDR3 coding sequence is TGTGCCAGCAGCGAGAGGGGGGGACACTTCTACAATGAGCAGTTCTTC. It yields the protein CASSERGGHFYNEQFF. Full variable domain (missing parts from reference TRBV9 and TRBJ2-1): DSGVTQTPKHLITATGQRVTLRCSPRSGDLSVYWYQQSLDQGLQFLIQYYNGEERAKGNILERFSAQQFPDLHSELNLSSLELGDSALYFCASSERGGHFYNEQFFGPGTRLTVL.

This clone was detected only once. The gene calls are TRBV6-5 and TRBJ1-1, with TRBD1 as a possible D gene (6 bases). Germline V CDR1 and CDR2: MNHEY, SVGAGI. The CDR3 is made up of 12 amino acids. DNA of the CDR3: TGTGCGACAGGCATCATGAACACTGAAGCTTTCTTT. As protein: CATGIMNTEAFF.

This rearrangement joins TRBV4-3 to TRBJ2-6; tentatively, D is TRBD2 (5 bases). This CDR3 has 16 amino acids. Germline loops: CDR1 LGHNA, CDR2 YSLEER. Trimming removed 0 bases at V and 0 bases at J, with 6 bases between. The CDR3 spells CASSQERDSGANVLTF. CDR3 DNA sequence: TGCGCCAGCAGCCAAGAGAGGGACTCTGGGGCCAACGTCCTGACTTTC.

CDR3 residues: CAWSGSLAGELFF. CDR3 DNA: TGTGCCTGGAGTGGGTCACTAGCCGGGGAGCTGTTTTTT. The chain recombines TRBV30 with TRBJ2-2, with a weak D call TRBD2 (5 bases). Trimming removed 1 base at V and 6 bases at J, with 9 bases between. Germline CDR1 reads GTSNPN; CDR2 reads SVGIG (reference sequence). This CDR3 spans 13 amino acids.

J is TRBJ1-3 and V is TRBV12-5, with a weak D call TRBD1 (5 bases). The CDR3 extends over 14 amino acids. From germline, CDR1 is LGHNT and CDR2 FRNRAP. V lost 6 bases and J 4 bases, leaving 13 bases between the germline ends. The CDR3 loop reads CASGFGGNGNTIYF. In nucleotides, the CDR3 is TGTGCTAGTGGCTTCGGGGGGAACGGAAACACCATATATTTT.

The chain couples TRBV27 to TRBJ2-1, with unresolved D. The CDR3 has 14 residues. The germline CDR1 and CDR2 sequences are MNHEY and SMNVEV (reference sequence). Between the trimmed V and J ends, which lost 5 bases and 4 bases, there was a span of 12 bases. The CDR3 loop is CASSVDTEYNEQFF. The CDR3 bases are TGTGCCAGCAGTGTTGACACGGAATACAATGAGCAGTTCTTC.

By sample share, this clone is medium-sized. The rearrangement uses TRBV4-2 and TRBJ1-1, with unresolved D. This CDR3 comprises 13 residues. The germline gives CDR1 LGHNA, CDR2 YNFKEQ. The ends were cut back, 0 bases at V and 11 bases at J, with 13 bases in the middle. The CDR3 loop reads CASSQDRRIFAFF. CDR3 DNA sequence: TGTGCCAGCAGCCAAGATCGCAGGATTTTTGCTTTCTTT.

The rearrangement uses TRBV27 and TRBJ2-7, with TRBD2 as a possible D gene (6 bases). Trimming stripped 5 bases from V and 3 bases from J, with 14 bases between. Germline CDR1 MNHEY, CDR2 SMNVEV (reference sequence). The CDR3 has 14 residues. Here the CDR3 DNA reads TGTGCCAGCAGTGAGGGCGCCGGGGGCTACGAGCAGTACTTC. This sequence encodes CASSEGAGGYEQYF.

CDR3 DNA sequence: TGCGCCAGCAGCGCCGGGACAGGCGAACTCTCCTACGAGCAGTACTTC. Protein: CASSAGTGELSYEQYF. V usage is TRBV5-1 and J usage is TRBJ2-7; 8 bases agree with TRBD1. The germline gives CDR1 SGHRS, CDR2 YFSETQ. J lost 0 bases, V lost 4 bases, and 9 bases had no gene match. This CDR3 is 16 amino acids long.

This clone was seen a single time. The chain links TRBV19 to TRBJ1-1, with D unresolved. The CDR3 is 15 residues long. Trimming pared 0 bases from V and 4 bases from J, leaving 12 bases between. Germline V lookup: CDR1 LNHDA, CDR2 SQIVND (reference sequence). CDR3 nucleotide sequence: TGTGCCAGTAGTATAGATCTATTTGAGGGCACTGAAGCTTTCTTT. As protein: CASSIDLFEGTEAFF. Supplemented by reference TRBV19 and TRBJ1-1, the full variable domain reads DGGITQSPKYLFRKEGQNVTLSCEQNLNHDAMYWYRQDPGQGLRLIYYSQIVNDFQKGDIAEGYSVSREKKESFPLTVTSAQKNPTAFYLCASSIDLFEGTEAFFGQGTRLTVV.